Listed here are 18 T cell receptor beta chains from one sample, sequenced in a study of blood T cell repertoires in COVID-19. Some clones are missing from TCRdb's copy, which holds only in-frame ones; the method was immunoSEQ multiplex PCR. Of some 160,000 clones in the sample, more than 75% were seen once. The sequenced material came from peripheral blood. Receptor source: a man in his forties or fifties who had recovered from COVID-19.

V usage is TRBV2 and J usage is TRBJ1-4; 9 bases fit TRBD1. The V segment lost 11 bases and the J segment 8 bases; nucleotides outside the gene matches: 6. The CDR3 contains 12 residues. The germline V gene has CDR1 SNHLY and CDR2 FYNNEI. CDR3 nucleotide sequence: TGTGCCGGGGGACAGGGAAACGAAAAACTGTTTTTT. It encodes CAGGQGNEKLFF.

The chain carries TRBV20-1 and TRBJ1-5, with 8 bases aligning to TRBD1. Trimming removed 3 bases from V and 4 bases from J; junction bases left unmatched: 11. This CDR3 has 16 amino acids. From germline, CDR1 is DFQATT and CDR2 SNEGSKA (reference sequence). The CDR3 bases are TGCAGTGCTAGTCTTCAGGGGGCCAGGGGGAATCAGCCCCAGCATTTT. As protein: CSASLQGARGNQPQHF.

J is TRBJ2-3 and V is TRBV30, with TRBD2 matching over 14 bases. The CDR3 loop spans 16 amino acids. Per the germline V gene, CDR1 is GTSNPN and CDR2 is SVGIG (reference sequence). Trimming at V came to 2 bases and at J to 1 base, leaving 2 bases not matched to a gene. The CDR3 reads CAWSPGLAGGTDTQYF. The CDR3, as DNA: TGTGCCTGGAGTCCGGGACTAGCGGGGGGCACAGATACGCAGTATTTT.

The chain is built from TRBV18 and TRBJ1-2, with 7 bases aligning to TRBD1. Germline V gene sequence: CDR1 KGHSH, CDR2 LQKENI. This CDR3 is built from 15 residues. V dropped 3 bases and J dropped 4; count of bases not matched to a gene: 8. The CDR3 here is CASSPLTDRSYGYTF. CDR3 bases: TGTGCCAGCTCACCGTTAACGGACAGGAGCTATGGCTACACCTTC.

J is TRBJ1-1 and V is TRBV6-5; the D is unclear. Germline V lookup: CDR1 MNHEY, CDR2 SVGAGI. V dropped 7 bases and J dropped 0 bases, with 9 bases sitting between them. The CDR3 runs to 13 residues. This chain's CDR3 is CASKPQMNTEAFF. The DNA for the CDR3 is TGTGCCAGCAAACCCCAGATGAACACTGAAGCTTTCTTT.

This chain joins TRBV5-6 and TRBJ1-2; 8 bases align to TRBD1. Trimming removed 0 bases from V and 4 bases from J; junction bases left unmatched: 8. From germline, CDR1 is SGHDT and CDR2 YYEEEE. The CDR3 contains 16 residues. The DNA for the CDR3 is TGTGCCAGCAGCTTGGTAGGCCAGGGGGCGAGCTATGGCTACACCTTC. This gives the protein CASSLVGQGASYGYTF.

This chain connects TRBV5-6 to TRBJ2-7; 7 nucleotides match TRBD2. The CDR3 runs 17 residues. V dropped 0 bases and J dropped 6; count of bases not matched to a gene: 15. Germline V gene data show CDR1 as SGHDT and CDR2 as YYEEEE. The CDR3 loop is CASSLGVASGKYPEQYF. The CDR3 region has the DNA TGTGCCAGCAGCTTGGGGGTAGCCAGCGGGAAGTATCCCGAGCAGTACTTC.

The genes are TRBV6-1 and TRBJ1-1, with 8 bases identical to TRBD1. From germline, CDR1 is MNHNS and CDR2 SASEGT. This CDR3 is built from 13 residues. J gave up 11 bases and V 2 bases, and 7 bases lay outside the gene matches. CDR3 DNA sequence: TGTGCCAGCAGTGAACCAGGGGGCGGACGGGCTTTCTTT. The encoded protein is CASSEPGGGRAFF.

This chain connects TRBV28 to TRBJ2-7; D is unclear. Per germline, CDR1 MDHEN and CDR2 SYDVKM. The CDR3 runs to 15 residues. V was clipped by 3 bases and J by 2 bases, with 14 bases between them. Here the CDR3 reads CASSFFPARTYEQYF. CDR3 DNA sequence: TGTGCCAGCAGTTTTTTCCCTGCCAGAACCTACGAGCAGTACTTC.

The rearrangement uses TRBV18 and TRBJ2-5, with 7 positions matching TRBD2. The CDR3 spans 14 residues. Germline CDR1 reads KGHSH; CDR2 reads LQKENI. The trim removed 8 bases at V and 1 base at J, leaving 7 bases unmatched. CDR3: CASRTQRGQETQYF. DNA of the CDR3: TGTGCCAGCCGAACGCAGCGGGGCCAAGAGACCCAGTACTTC.

The chain joins TRBV28 to TRBJ1-2, with D possibly being TRBD1 (5 bases). This CDR3 spans 16 amino acids. Germline V gene data show CDR1 as MDHEN and CDR2 as SYDVKM. Between the trimmed V and J ends, which lost 5 bases and 1 base, there was a span of 17 bases. CDR3 amino acids: CASSLQWRGVNYGYTF. The CDR3 DNA reads as TGTGCCAGCAGTCTACAATGGCGGGGGGTTAACTATGGCTACACCTTC.

The chain couples TRBV7-9 to TRBJ2-1; the D gene is possibly TRBD2 (5 bases). Looked up from germline, CDR1 is SEHNR and CDR2 is FQNEAQ (reference sequence). This CDR3 comprises 17 residues. V lost 4 bases and J 0 bases, leaving 16 bases between the germline ends. CDR3 residues: CASSSAGLSSSYNEQFF. The CDR3 bases are TGTGCCAGCAGCTCCGCTGGACTCTCGAGCTCCTACAATGAGCAGTTCTTC.

The rearrangement joins TRBV6-1 to TRBJ1-4, with no clear D. Trimming pared 0 bases from V and 7 bases from J, leaving 6 bases between. Looked up from germline, CDR1 is MNHNS and CDR2 is SASEGT. The CDR3 contains 13 residues. Here the CDR3 reads CASSEAAVEKLFF. The CDR3 region has the DNA TGTGCCAGCAGTGAAGCAGCGGTTGAAAAACTGTTTTTT.

V gene TRBV27 combines with J gene TRBJ1-5, with a tentative D call TRBD1 (6 bases). Trimming cost V 6 bases and J 6 bases, with 15 bases left between them. This CDR3 has 14 amino acids. Looked up from germline, CDR1 is MNHEY and CDR2 is SMNVEV (reference sequence). CDR3 in DNA: TGTGCCAGCAGAAGGGGCAGGGGCCCTCAGCCCCAGCATTTT. Encoded protein: CASRRGRGPQPQHF.

The V call is TRBV19, the J call TRBJ2-1; weak D call: TRBD1 (6 bases). This CDR3 contains 13 residues. Looked up from germline, CDR1 is LNHDA and CDR2 is SQIVND (reference sequence). V lost 2 bases and J 10 bases, leaving 12 bases between the germline ends. The CDR3 sequence: CASSIRAGVEQFF. The CDR3 region has the DNA TGTGCCAGTAGTATACGGGCAGGGGTCGAGCAGTTCTTC.

The rearrangement links TRBV2 to TRBJ1-1, with D possibly TRBD1 on 6 matching bases. V was shortened by 8 bases and J by 5 bases, with 21 bases between the two germline ends. The CDR3 covers 15 residues. Germline V gene lookup returns CDR1 SNHLY and CDR2 FYNNEI. CDR3 protein: CASLEEDSIGTEAFF. The DNA for the CDR3 is TGTGCCAGCTTGGAAGAGGACAGCATAGGGACTGAAGCTTTCTTT.

The chain combines TRBV30 with TRBJ1-2; possible D gene TRBD1, 6 bases. CDR1 is GTSNPN and CDR2 is SVGIG in the germline V gene (reference sequence). The CDR3 extends over 16 amino acids. With 2 bases removed from V and 2 bases from J, the gap between germline ends came to 18 bases. The CDR3 coding sequence is TGTGCCTGGAGTCATAATTCGGGGGGCACCAACTATGGCTACACCTTC. Translated: CAWSHNSGGTNYGYTF. Filled out from reference TRBV30 and TRBJ1-2, the complete variable domain reads SQTIHQWPATLVQPVGSPLSLECTVEGTSNPNLYWYRQAAGRGLQLLFYSVGIGQISSEVPQNLSASRPQDRQFILSSKKLLLSDSGFYLCAWSHNSGGTNYGYTFGSGTRLTVV.

V gene TRBV6-2 or TRBV6-3 combines with J gene TRBJ2-3; 7 nucleotides agree with TRBD1. The J segment lost 6 bases and the V segment lost 2 bases, leaving 8 bases of the junction unmatched. Germline V gene sequence: CDR1 MNHEY, CDR2 SVGEGT. The CDR3 runs to 15 residues. CDR3 amino acids: CASSYRGRIGDTQYF. The CDR3 DNA sequence: TGTGCCAGCAGTTACAGGGGGCGGATTGGGGATACGCAGTATTTT.